This TCR beta chain was profiled in a study of vaccination effects on CD4 cells after COVID-19. CDR1 is SGHTA, CDR2 FQGNSA, per germline. This CDR3 comprises 17 residues. With V trimmed by 4 bases and J by 0 bases, 7 bases remained unmatched. This clone occurred a few times. Its antigen remains unknown. This table comes from immunoSEQ multiplex PCR, and its TCRdb copy is limited to in-frame clones, with some not included. This repertoire shows roughly 31,000 clones, 70% found once; its top ten account for over 3%. Overall study findings and caveats: The study dataset contains few convalescent patients and includes no early post-infection timepoints.

Upon completion of about eleven days in culture, CD4+ T cells were isolated. The vaccine recipients had no prior SARS-CoV-2 infection, with negative nucleocapsid antibodies. Sequenced material: CD4+ T cells from PBMCs cultured without peptide, taken before COVID-19 vaccination. This clonotype originated in a human donor who received a COVID-19 vaccine. The chain carries TRBV7-2 and TRBJ2-1; 9 bases are a match to TRBD2. The CDR3 region is CASSSSGLASSYNEQFF. The CDR3 DNA sequence: TGTGCCAGCAGCTCCTCTGGACTAGCGAGCTCCTACAATGAGCAGTTCTTC.